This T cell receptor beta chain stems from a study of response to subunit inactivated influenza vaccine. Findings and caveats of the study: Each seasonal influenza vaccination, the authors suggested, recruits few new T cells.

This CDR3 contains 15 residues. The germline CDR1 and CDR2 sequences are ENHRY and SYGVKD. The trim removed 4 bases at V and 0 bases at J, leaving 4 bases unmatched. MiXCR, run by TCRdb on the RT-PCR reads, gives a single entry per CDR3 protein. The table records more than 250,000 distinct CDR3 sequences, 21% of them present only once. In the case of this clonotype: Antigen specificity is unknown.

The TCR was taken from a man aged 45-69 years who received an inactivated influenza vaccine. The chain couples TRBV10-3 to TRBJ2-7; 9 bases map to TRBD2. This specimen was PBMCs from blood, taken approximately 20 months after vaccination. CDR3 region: CAISGLAVVSYEQYF. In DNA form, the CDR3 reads TGTGCCATCAGTGGACTAGCGGTGGTCTCCTACGAGCAGTACTTC.